Below, 10 T cell receptor beta chains from the same sample are listed, as sequenced in a study. TCRdb independently ran MiXCR on the RT-PCR reads; one entry per CDR3 protein. In the table there are 550,000 to 750,000 distinct CDR3 sequences, approximately 14% of which are singletons. Sequenced sample: memory CD4+ T cells from blood. These receptors came from a female donor in good health, serving as a healthy control.

There are a few counts of this clonotype. The chain has TRBV6-5 and TRBJ1-4; 8 nucleotides agree with TRBD1. The V and J ends lost 0 bases and 0 bases, in that order; junction bases with no gene match: 6. Germline V gene sequence: CDR1 MNHEY, CDR2 SVGAGI. CDR3 length: 18 amino acids. The CDR3 nucleotides read TGTGCCAGCAGTTACTCGGGGGACAGGTTCACAACTAATGAAAAACTGTTTTTT. Its translation: CASSYSGDRFTTNEKLFF.

The chain employs TRBV6-2 or TRBV6-3 and TRBJ2-1; D gene uncertain. This CDR3 has 12 residues. With 6 bases removed from V and 5 bases from J, the gap between germline ends came to 8 bases. Germline values: CDR1 MNHEY, CDR2 SVGEGT. The CDR3 here is CASSESDNEQFF. The DNA of the CDR3 is TGTGCCAGCAGCGAATCTGACAATGAGCAGTTCTTC.

This clonotype was observed once. The gene calls are TRBV18 and TRBJ2-3; 7 bases are shared with TRBD2. With 6 bases clipped from V and 5 bases from J, the junction kept 11 bases outside the gene matches. The CDR3 is made up of 15 amino acids. Germline assignment: CDR1 KGHSH and CDR2 LQKENI. CDR3 sequence: CASSRLSGTGDTQYF. The CDR3 DNA sequence: TGTGCCAGCTCCCGACTAAGCGGGACCGGAGATACGCAGTATTTT.

This clonotype was recorded a few times. The rearrangement joins TRBV29-1 to TRBJ1-1; perhaps TRBD1 as D (5 bases). Trimming removed 6 bases at V and 1 base at J, with 12 bases between. The CDR3 is 13 amino acids. Germline CDR1 SQVTM, CDR2 ANQGSEA. The CDR3 DNA follows: TGCAGCGTCCACGAGACAGAGAACACTGAAGCTTTCTTT. This encodes CSVHETENTEAFF.

V gene TRBV7-2 combines with J gene TRBJ2-3; D is ambiguous. The ends were cut back, 2 bases at V and 0 bases at J, with 9 bases in the middle. The CDR3 sequence is 15 residues long. Germline lookup yields CDR1 SGHTA and CDR2 FQGNSA. The CDR3 region is CASSLLAESTDTQYF. The CDR3 coding sequence is TGTGCCAGCAGCTTATTGGCGGAAAGCACAGATACGCAGTATTTT. The full variable domain, with the rest looked up from reference TRBV7-2 and TRBJ2-3, is GAGVSQSPSNKVTEKGKDVELRCDPISGHTALYWYRQSLGQGLEFLIYFQGNSAPDKSGLPSDRFSAERTGGSVSTLTIQRTQQEDSAVYLCASSLLAESTDTQYFGPGTRLTVL.

In its sample, this clonotype was seen many times. V and J are TRBV15 and TRBJ2-7, with D tentatively TRBD1 (6 bases). Germline assignment: CDR1 LNHNV and CDR2 YYDKDF (reference sequence). Trimming removed 6 bases at V and 3 bases at J, with 9 bases between. The CDR3 is 12 residues long. CDR3 sequence: CATSAQGYEQYF. The DNA for the CDR3 is TGTGCCACCAGTGCACAGGGCTACGAGCAGTACTTC.

The rearrangement joins TRBV6-2 or TRBV6-3 to TRBJ1-1; D is perhaps TRBD1 (5 bases). Germline CDR1 is MNHEY and CDR2 is SVGEGT. The CDR3 length is 16 residues. V lost 10 bases and J lost 1, with 22 bases in between. Here the CDR3 DNA reads TGTGCCACCCAACTCGCAGGGATGTTAACGAACACTGAAGCTTTCTTT. Its protein product is CATQLAGMLTNTEAFF.

This clonotype was counted only a few times. The chain recombines TRBV29-1 with TRBJ1-1, with D possibly matching TRBD1 (6 bases). Germline V gene lookup returns CDR1 SQVTM and CDR2 ANQGSEA. V was cut by 7 bases and J by 1 base, with 16 bases left in between. The CDR3 has 14 amino acids. The CDR3 coding sequence is TGCAGCGCCTCTTGGGGGGGGGCGAACACTGAAGCTTTCTTT. Its translation is CSASWGGANTEAFF.

The chain carries TRBV18 and TRBJ1-1; D unresolved. Germline CDR1 and CDR2: KGHSH and LQKENI. This CDR3 is 14 amino acids long. V shed 5 bases and J shed 1 base, with 11 bases lying between them. The CDR3 DNA is TGTGCCAGCTCATCGGCGGGTTGGAACACTGAAGCTTTCTTT. It translates to CASSSAGWNTEAFF. Together with reference TRBV18 and TRBJ1-1, the CDR3 gives the full variable domain: NAGVMQNPRHLVRRRGQEARLRCSPMKGHSHVYWYRQLPEEGLKFMVYLQKENIIDESGMPKERFSAEFPKEGPSILRIQQVVRGDSAAYFCASSSAGWNTEAFFGQGTRLTVV.

This clonotype was detected a few times. This chain uses TRBV9 with TRBJ2-1; 8 positions match TRBD2. Unmatched junction bases numbered 7, after V lost 3 bases and J lost 5 bases. The CDR3 sequence is 15 residues long. Germline-derived CDR1 and CDR2 are SGDLS and YYNGEE. DNA for the CDR3: TGTGCCAGCAGCGGTGGAGCGGGAGTAAACAATGAGCAGTTCTTC. It specifies CASSGGAGVNNEQFF.